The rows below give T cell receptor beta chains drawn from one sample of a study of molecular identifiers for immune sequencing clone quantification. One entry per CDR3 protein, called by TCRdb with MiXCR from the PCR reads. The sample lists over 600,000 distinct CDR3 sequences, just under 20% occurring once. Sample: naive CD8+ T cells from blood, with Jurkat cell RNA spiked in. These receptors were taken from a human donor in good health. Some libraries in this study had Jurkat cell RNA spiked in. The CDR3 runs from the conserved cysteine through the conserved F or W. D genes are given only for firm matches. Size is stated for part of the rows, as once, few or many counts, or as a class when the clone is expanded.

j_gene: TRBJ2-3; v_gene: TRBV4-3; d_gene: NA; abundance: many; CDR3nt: TGCGCCAGCAGCCAAGCTTACGGCGGGATAAGCACAGATACGCAGTATTTT; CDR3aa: CASSQAYGGISTDTQYF
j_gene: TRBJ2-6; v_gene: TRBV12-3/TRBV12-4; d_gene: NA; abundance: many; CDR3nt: TGTGCCAGCAGTCCTGACAGGACTGGGGCCAACGTCCTGACTTTC; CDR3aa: CASSPDRTGANVLTF
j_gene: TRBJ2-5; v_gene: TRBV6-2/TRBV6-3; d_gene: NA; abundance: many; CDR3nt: TGTGCCAGCAGTCCCCTCGGGACCCAGTACTTC; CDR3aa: CASSPLGTQYF
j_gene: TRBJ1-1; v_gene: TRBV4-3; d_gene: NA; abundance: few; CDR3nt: TGCGCCAGCAGCCAAGAGGCCTTGGCACTACCCGAAGCTTTCTTT; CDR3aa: CASSQEALALPEAFF
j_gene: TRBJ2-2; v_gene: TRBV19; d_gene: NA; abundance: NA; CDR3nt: TGTGCCAGTAGTATGTTTGGCGGGGAGCTGTTTTTT; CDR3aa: CASSMFGGELFF
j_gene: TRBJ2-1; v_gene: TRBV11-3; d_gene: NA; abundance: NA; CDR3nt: TGTGCCAGCAGCTTAGACTTCGCGTCCTACAATGAGCAGTTCTTC; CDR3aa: CASSLDFASYNEQFF
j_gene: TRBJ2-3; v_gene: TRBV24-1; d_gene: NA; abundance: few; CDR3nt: TGTGCCACCAGTGAAGGCGGATACACAGATACGCAGTATTTT; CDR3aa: CATSEGGYTDTQYF
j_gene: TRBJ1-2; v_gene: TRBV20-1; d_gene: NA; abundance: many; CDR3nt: TGCAGTGCTAAAGTTCAGGGAATGAACGGCTACACCTTC; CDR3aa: CSAKVQGMNGYTF
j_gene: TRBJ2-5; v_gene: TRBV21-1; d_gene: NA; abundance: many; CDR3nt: TGTGCCAGCAGCAGGAAGGGGCCGGTAGAGACCCAGTACTTC; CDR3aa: CASSRKGPVETQYF
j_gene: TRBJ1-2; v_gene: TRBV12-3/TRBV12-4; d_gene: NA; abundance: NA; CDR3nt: TGTGCCAGCAGCCGCTTTCGGGCAGGCTTGGCTGGGGTTGGCTACGCCTTC; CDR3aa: CASSRFRAGLAGVGYAF
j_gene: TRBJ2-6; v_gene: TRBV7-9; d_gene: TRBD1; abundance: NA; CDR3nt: TGTGCCAGCAGCGGGACAGTGGAACGTACCTCTGGGGCCAACGTCCTGACTTTC; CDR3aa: CASSGTVERTSGANVLTF
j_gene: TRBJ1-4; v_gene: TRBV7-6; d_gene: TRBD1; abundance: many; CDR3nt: TGTGCCAGCAGCTTGGGGGACAGAACAACTAATGAAAAACTGTTTTTT; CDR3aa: CASSLGDRTTNEKLFF
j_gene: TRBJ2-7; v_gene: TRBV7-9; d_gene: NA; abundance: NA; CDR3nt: TGCGCCAGCGGCTTAGCGACGGGGACGGGGGAGCAGTACTTC; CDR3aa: CASGLATGTGEQYF
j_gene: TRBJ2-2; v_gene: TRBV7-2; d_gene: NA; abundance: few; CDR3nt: TGTGCCAGCAGCTTAGTTATAGCTACAGACTTCACCGGGGAGCTGTTTTTT; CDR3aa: CASSLVIATDFTGELFF
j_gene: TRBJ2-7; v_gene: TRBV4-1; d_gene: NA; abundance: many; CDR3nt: TGCGCCAGCAGCCAAGGAGTGACCAAAGCCTACGAGCAGTACTTC; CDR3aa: CASSQGVTKAYEQYF
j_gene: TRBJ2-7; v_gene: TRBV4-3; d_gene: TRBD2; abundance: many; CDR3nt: TGCGCCAGCAGCCAAGATGCTAGCGGGGGGGCCTTGGCCTACGAGCAGTACTTC; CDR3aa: CASSQDASGGALAYEQYF
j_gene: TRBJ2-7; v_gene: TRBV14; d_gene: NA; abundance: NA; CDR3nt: TGTGCCAGCAGTCACTGGTCTTACGAGCAGTACTTC; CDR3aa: CASSHWSYEQYF
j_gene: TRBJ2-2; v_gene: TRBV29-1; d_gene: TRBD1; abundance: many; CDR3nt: TGCAGCGCCCGGACAGGGTCGGAGGAGCTGTTTTTT; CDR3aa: CSARTGSEELFF
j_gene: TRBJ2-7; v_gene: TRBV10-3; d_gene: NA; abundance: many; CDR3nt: TGTGCCATCAGTGAAGCAGGGAACTCCTACGAGCAGTACTTC; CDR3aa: CAISEAGNSYEQYF
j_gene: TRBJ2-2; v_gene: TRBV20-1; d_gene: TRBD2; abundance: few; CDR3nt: TGCAGTGCTAGAGGTGGACTAGCGGGAGAGGACACCGGGGAGCTGTTTTTT; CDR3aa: CSARGGLAGEDTGELFF
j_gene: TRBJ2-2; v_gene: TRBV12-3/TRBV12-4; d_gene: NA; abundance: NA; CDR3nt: TGTGCCGGCAGTTTGCATAGGCTTTCGAACACCGGGGAGCTGTTTTTT; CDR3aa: CAGSLHRLSNTGELFF
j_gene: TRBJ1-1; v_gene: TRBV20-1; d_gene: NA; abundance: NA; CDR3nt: TGCAGTGCTAGAGATCTCGGCGGTGAAGCTTTCTTT; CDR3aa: CSARDLGGEAFF
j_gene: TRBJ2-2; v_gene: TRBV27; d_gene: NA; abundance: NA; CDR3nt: TGTGCCAGCAGTTTGGAGGGGCCGTCTAACACCGGGGAGCTGCTTTTT; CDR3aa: CASSLEGPSNTGELLF
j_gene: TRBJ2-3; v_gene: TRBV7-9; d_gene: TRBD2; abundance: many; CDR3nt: TGTGCCAGCAGCTCCCCGACTAGCGGGAGTTGGGCAGATACGCAGTATTTT; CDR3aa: CASSSPTSGSWADTQYF
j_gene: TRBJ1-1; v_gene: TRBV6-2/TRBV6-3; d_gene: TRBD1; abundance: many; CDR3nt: TGTGCCAGCAGTTCCCGGACAGGGGGCCTTGGCACTGAAGCTTTCTTT; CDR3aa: CASSSRTGGLGTEAFF
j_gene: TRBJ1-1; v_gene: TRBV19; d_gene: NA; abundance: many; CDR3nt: TGTGCCAGTAGTGCGGGTCCCGTGAACACTGAAGCTTTCTTT; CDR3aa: CASSAGPVNTEAFF